The T cell receptor (beta chain) described here comes from a study of vaccination effects on CD4 cells after COVID-19 (dated by TCRdb to between 2021 and 2022). Some background on the complete study: Each participant got two doses of an mRNA SARS-CoV-2 vaccine, either BNT162b2 or mRNA-1273. Altogether, some 11 COVID-19 convalescent patients and a few SARS-CoV-2-naive healthy vaccine recipients made up the full study. SARS-CoV-2 spike-specific CD4+ TCR repertoires were compared before and after mRNA vaccination in COVID-19 convalescent patients and in infection-naive vaccine recipients. Cultures from other donors in the study were sequenced using the Oncomine TCR Beta short-read assay on an Illumina iSeq 100.

In the ViraFEST assay, PBMC were stimulated with viral peptide pools, and antigen-specific CD4+ T cell clonotypes were then identified by expansion using TCR sequencing. After more than 9 days of culture, CD4+ T cells were isolated with the EasySep CD4+ T cell isolation kit. None of the healthy vaccine recipients had a prior SARS-CoV-2 infection, which was confirmed by nucleocapsid antibody tests that came back negative both before and after vaccination. A few million PBMC per well were cultured with 8.5 to 10 ug/ml peptides in IMDM containing roughly 5% human AB serum, 10 IU/ml IL-2 and gentamicin. On days 3 and 7, half of the culture medium was replaced with fresh IL-2-containing medium. Unless noted otherwise, every peptide stimulation condition was cultured in triplicate wells. PBMC were separated from whole blood using Ficoll-Paque Plus gradient centrifugation and were then either cryopreserved at -140C or used fresh. Overlapping peptide pools spanned the spike proteins of SARS-CoV-2 and the common cold coronaviruses HCoV-NL63, HCoV-OC43 and HCoV-229E. The QIAamp micro DNA kit was used to extract genomic DNA from the cultured CD4+ T cells.

Including the terminal cysteine and phenylalanine, the CDR3 comprises 13 residues. The entry retains the CDR3 DNA only, 39 bases that are in frame from base 1. Sequences SGHRS (CDR1) and YFSETQ (CDR2) are obtained from the germline V gene. Relative to germline, V is 3 bases shorter and J is 2 bases shorter, with 8 bases between their ends. This clone is judged large (0.1 to 1%). What this receptor recognizes is not known. No base-level quality is on record; no much larger clone is a single base apart. Broad study findings and their caveats: Among healthy vaccine recipients, nearly all vaccine-induced clones were SARS-CoV-2 mono-reactive, and only 1 of 255 was cross-reactive with common cold coronaviruses. The study was limited by a small number of convalescent patients, and early post-infection timepoints were lacking. At late post-vaccination timepoints, both infection-induced and vaccine-induced clones showed marked clonal contraction, consistent with waning T cell responses.

Library preparation used the immunoSEQ multiplex PCR assay. DNA from the cultured and isolated CD4+ T cells underwent TCR beta CDR3 sequencing. Regarding the original processing steps: Non-productive TCR sequences were discarded, and reads were trimmed to the CDR3 region, with only CDR3s of 7 or more amino acids retained. The MANAFEST web app was used to identify antigen-specific clonotypes by comparing expansion in peptide wells with expansion in reference cultures. To count as positive, a clone had to show expansion at FDR<0.05 compared with the reference and with all other wells, an odds ratio above 5, and a frequency above 0.1% in two replicate wells. A clonotype was defined as cross-reactive if the clonotype was significantly expanded both in SARS-CoV-2 spike wells and in at least one common cold coronavirus spike condition. CDR3 similarity was assessed by Levenshtein distance using the stringdist R package, and unrooted trees were constructed with ape in R 3.6.1. The table comes from immuneACCESS by way of TCRdb, which keeps in-frame sequences with V and J called. Part of the clones is missing from these tables; in studies checked, under half for an unresolved V gene and the rest for unknown reasons. D and trimming come from the DNA, and the V and J calls and clone size come from that table. Within this sample are around 20,000 clones, with roughly 70% of them counted one time only. About 16% of the sample rests with the top ten.

This receptor chain uses TRBV5-1 and TRBJ1-1; the D gene is not confidently resolved. The TCR was taken from a human donor who received a COVID-19 vaccine. This material consisted of CD4+ T cells from PBMCs cultured with HCoV-229E spike peptides, taken before COVID-19 vaccination. What the cell subset or site label conveys for this sample: HCoV-229E spike overlapping peptide pool stimulation. Here the CDR3 is given as CASSSGQNTEAFF. The nucleotides are TGCGCCAGCAGCTCTGGGCAAAACACTGAAGCTTTCTTT. The reference TRBV5-1 and TRBJ1-1 proteins fill in what lies around the CDR3, so the full variable domain reads KAGVTQTPRYLIKTRGQQVTLSCSPISGHRSVSWYQQTPGQGLQFLFEYFSETQRNKGNFPGRFSGRQFSNSRSEMNVSTLELGDSALYLCASSSGQNTEAFFGQGTRLTVV.